This is a list of T cell receptor beta chains from one sample in a study of siplizumab effects on memory and regulatory T cells. Libraries were prepared by immunoSEQ multiplex PCR; TCRdb keeps only in-frame clonotypes and omits some of them. The sample lists roughly 93,000 clones; just under 95% were seen once. Sequencing used non-Treg CD4+ T cells sorted from blood. All receptors come from a human donor in good health. Both conserved end residues are part of each CDR3. D genes are given only for firm matches. Size values are once, few and many counts, or a class for expanded clones, and some rows have none.

V gene	clone size	J gene	D gene	CDR3 protein	CDR3 DNA
TRBV30	NA	TRBJ2-7	NA	CAWSGQLYEQYF	TGTGCCTGGAGTGGGCAGTTGTACGAGCAGTACTTC
TRBV5-1	NA	TRBJ2-5	TRBD2	CASSFLGGDQETQYF	TGCGCCAGCAGCTTCCTGGGGGGGGACCAAGAGACCCAGTACTTC
TRBV19	NA	TRBJ2-1	TRBD2	CASRGDYNEQFF	TGTGCCAGTCGGGGGGATTACAATGAGCAGTTCTTC
TRBV11-2	NA	TRBJ2-1	NA	CASSLDRVHNEQFF	TGTGCCAGCAGCTTAGATCGAGTCCACAATGAGCAGTTCTTC
TRBV5-4	NA	TRBJ2-7	NA	CASSLGLNKGGEQYF	TGTGCCAGCAGCTTGGGACTTAATAAGGGGGGCGAGCAGTACTTC
TRBV5-1	NA	TRBJ2-5	NA	CASSLAAAEETQYF	TGCGCCAGCAGCTTGGCCGCGGCAGAAGAGACCCAGTACTTC
TRBV5-1	NA	TRBJ1-1	NA	CASSLGTETEAFF	TGCGCCAGCAGCTTGGGGACAGAAACTGAAGCTTTCTTT
TRBV11-2	NA	TRBJ2-1	NA	CASSLTGSLTNEQFF	TGTGCCAGCAGCTTAACGGGATCTCTGACCAATGAGCAGTTCTTC
TRBV2	NA	TRBJ2-1	NA	CASRFDDPIHFF	TGTGCCAGCAGGTTCGACGATCCGATTCATTTCTTC
TRBV6-1	NA	TRBJ1-2	NA	CASSEIPGTRGYTF	TGTGCCAGCAGTGAAATACCGGGCACGCGTGGCTACACCTTC
TRBV5-1	NA	TRBJ2-1	TRBD1	CASSLDGQGAYNEQFF	TGCGCCAGCAGCTTGGACGGACAGGGGGCTTACAATGAGCAGTTCTTC
TRBV5-1	once	TRBJ2-2	NA	CASSLYSSGELFF	TGCGCCAGCAGCTTGTATAGTTCCGGGGAGCTGTTTTTT
TRBV4-1	once	TRBJ1-3	NA	CASSQPTGRSGNTIYF	TGCGCCAGCAGCCAGCCCACAGGGAGATCTGGAAACACCATATATTTT
TRBV2	NA	TRBJ2-2	NA	CARGGTAYSGELFF	TGTGCCAGGGGCGGGACAGCGTATTCCGGGGAGCTGTTTTTT
TRBV2	few	TRBJ2-3	NA	CASTRERADTQYF	TGTGCCAGCACCAGGGAGAGGGCAGATACGCAGTATTTT